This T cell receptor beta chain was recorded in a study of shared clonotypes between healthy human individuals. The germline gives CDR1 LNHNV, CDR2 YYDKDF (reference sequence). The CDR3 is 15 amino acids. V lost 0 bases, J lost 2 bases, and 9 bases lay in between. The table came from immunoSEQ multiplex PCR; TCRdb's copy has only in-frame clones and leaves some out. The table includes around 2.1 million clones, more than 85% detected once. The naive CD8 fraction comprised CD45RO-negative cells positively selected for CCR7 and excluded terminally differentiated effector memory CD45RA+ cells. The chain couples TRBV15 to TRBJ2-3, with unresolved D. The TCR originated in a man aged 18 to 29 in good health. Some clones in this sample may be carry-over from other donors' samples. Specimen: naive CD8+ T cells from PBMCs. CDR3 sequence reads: CATSRDLSNTDTQYF. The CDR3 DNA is TGTGCCACCAGCAGAGATCTTTCTAACACAGATACGCAGTATTTT.